This passage covers 2 T cell receptor beta chains from one sample sequenced in a study of blood T cell repertoires in COVID-19. Generated by immunoSEQ multiplex PCR, the TCRdb table keeps only in-frame clones and is missing some. The sample lists approximately 300,000 clones; around nine tenths were seen once. Sequenced: PBMCs or T cells enriched from blood (not recorded which). The receptors shown here come from a man aged 55-75 years who had recovered from COVID-19.

V gene TRBV20-1 combines with J gene TRBJ2-7, with D unresolved. The CDR3 consists of 11 residues. Germline V gene lookup returns CDR1 DFQATT and CDR2 SNEGSKA (reference sequence). The V end was cut by 6 bases, the J end by 9 bases, with 15 bases between. The CDR3 DNA sequence: TGCAGTGCCGTCCCCTCTCTTAGGCAGTACTTC. It yields the protein CSAVPSLRQYF.

V gene TRBV28 combines with J gene TRBJ1-4; D unresolved. The CDR3 has 18 residues. The ends were cut back, 3 bases at V and 8 bases at J, with 25 bases in the middle. The germline V gene has CDR1 MDHEN and CDR2 SYDVKM. CDR3 amino acids: CASSFEGRAARVREKLFF. CDR3 nucleotide sequence: TGTGCCAGCAGTTTTGAGGGTAGGGCGGCAAGGGTGAGGGAAAAACTGTTTTTT. The full variable domain, in which reference TRBV28 and TRBJ1-4 provide the parts outside the CDR3, is DVKVTQSSRYLVKRTGEKVFLECVQDMDHENMFWYRQDPGLGLRLIYFSYDVKMKEKGDIPEGYSVSREKKERFSLILESASTNQTSMYLCASSFEGRAARVREKLFFGSGTQLSVL.